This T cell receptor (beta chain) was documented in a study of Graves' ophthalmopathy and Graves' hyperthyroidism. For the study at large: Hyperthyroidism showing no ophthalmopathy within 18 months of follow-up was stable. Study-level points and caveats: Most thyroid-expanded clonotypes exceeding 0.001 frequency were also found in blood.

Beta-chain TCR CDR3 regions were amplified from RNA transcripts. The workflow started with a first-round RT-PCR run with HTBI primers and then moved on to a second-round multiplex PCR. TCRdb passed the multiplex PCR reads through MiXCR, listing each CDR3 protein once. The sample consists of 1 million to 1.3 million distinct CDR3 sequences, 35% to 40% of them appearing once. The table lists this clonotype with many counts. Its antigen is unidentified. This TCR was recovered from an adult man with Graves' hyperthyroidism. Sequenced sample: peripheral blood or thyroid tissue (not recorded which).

CDR3 loop: CSVRQGGNQPQHF. As DNA, the CDR3 is TGCAGCGTAAGACAGGGGGGCAATCAGCCCCAGCATTTT. The chain links TRBV29-1 to TRBJ1-5, with TRBD1 matching over 9 bases. Germline values: CDR1 SQVTM, CDR2 ANQGSEA. V shed 6 bases, J shed 2 bases, and the junction held 2 bases outside the gene matches. This CDR3 comprises 13 residues. The complete variable domain, with remaining parts taken from reference TRBV29-1 and TRBJ1-5, reads SAVISQKPSRDICQRGTSLTIQCQVDSQVTMMFWYRQQPGQSLTLIATANQGSEATYESGFVIDKFPISRPNLTFSTLTVSNMSPEDSSIYLCSVRQGGNQPQHFGDGTRLSIL.